This entry features one TCR beta chain sequence. Antigen specificity is unknown. This sample stems from a study of regulatory T cells. Regarding the study as a whole: In CD3G-deficient patients, conventional CD4+ T cells were enriched for hydrophobic CDR3 residues at positions 6 and 7. Skewed V and J usage and few unique V-J pairs marked patient repertoires, most in Tregs.

Primers: 52 TRBV forward and 13 TRBJ reverse. Clones were read by immunoSEQ multiplex PCR, and TCRdb kept only the in-frame ones, dropping some. The repertoire holds 30,000 to 40,000 clones, with about 89% as singletons. Autoimmunity was present in every CD3G-deficient patient, worse in two. Patients, 2 to 39 years old, had expanded memory T-cell proportions. This sequence originates from a person under 30 with CD3G deficiency. The sequencing input was conventional CD4+ T cells sorted from blood.

The CDR3 region is CATGLGDRSTEAFF. CDR3 bases: TGTGCCACCGGGTTGGGGGATCGGAGCACTGAAGCTTTCTTT. V usage is TRBV28 and J usage is TRBJ1-1; D might be TRBD1 (5 bases). The CDR3 length is 14 residues. Germline V lookup: CDR1 MDHEN, CDR2 SYDVKM. Trimming stripped 10 bases from V and 4 bases from J, with 19 bases between.